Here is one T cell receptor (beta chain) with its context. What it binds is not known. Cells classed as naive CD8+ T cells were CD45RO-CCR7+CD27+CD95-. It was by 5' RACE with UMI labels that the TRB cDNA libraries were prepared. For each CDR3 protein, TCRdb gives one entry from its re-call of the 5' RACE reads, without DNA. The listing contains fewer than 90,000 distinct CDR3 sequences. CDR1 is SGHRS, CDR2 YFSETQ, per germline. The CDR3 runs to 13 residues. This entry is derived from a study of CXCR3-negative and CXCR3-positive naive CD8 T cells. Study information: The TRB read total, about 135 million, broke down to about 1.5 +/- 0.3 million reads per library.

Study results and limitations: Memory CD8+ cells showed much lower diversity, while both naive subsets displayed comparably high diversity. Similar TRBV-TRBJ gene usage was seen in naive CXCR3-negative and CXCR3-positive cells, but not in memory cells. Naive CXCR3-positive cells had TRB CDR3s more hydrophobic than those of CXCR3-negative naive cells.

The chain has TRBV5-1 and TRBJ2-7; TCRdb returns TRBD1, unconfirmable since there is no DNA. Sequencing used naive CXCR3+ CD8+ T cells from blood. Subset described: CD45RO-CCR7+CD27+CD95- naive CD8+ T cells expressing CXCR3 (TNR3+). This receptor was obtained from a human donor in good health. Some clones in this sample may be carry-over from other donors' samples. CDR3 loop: CASSFREPGEQYF.